The entry below gives a single T cell receptor beta chain sequence along with its context. At one of its ends the junction is not consistent with the germline gene, which may arise from a read error. The CDR3 loop spans 14 amino acids. Germline CDR1 DFQATT, CDR2 SNEGSKA (reference sequence). This sample stems from a study of neurological immune-mediated disorders. With 10-nucleotide random UMIs, 5'RACE was used to make the cDNA. TCRdb reanalysed the 5' RACE reads using MiXCR and keeps one entry per CDR3 protein. The sample has tens of thousands of distinct CDR3 sequences, around 2% seen once. J is TRBJ2-7 and V is TRBV20-1, with a tentative D call TRBD1 (6 bases). The source of this sequence is a woman between 40 and 55 years old with multiple sclerosis. The sample consisted of PBMCs. DNA of the CDR3: TGCAGTGCGAAGCAAGTGGGGGACACCTACGAACAGTACTTC. It is translated as CSAKQVGDTYEQYF.